Sequencing of this T cell receptor (beta chain) was carried out in a study of blood T cell repertoires in COVID-19. The CDR3 covers 16 residues. Trimming took 3 bases from V and 8 from J, leaving 22 bases between them. Germline-derived CDR1 and CDR2 are MNHEY and SVGAGI. Produced via immunoSEQ multiplex PCR; TCRdb's table is partial and in-frame only. The profile shows around 300,000 clones, around 91% of them singletons. Sequenced material: PBMCs or T cells enriched from blood (not recorded which). The source is a woman between 18 and 29 years old who had recovered from COVID-19. The chain carries TRBV6-5 and TRBJ1-1; D gene unclear. The CDR3 DNA reads as TGTGCCAGCAGTTATGATCGGTGGCTAGACCGAAACGAAGCTTTCTTT. It codes for CASSYDRWLDRNEAFF.